A single T cell receptor beta chain is shown here with its context. As yet, its antigen is unknown. This clone may be a read error of a much larger clone one base away. The sample comes from a study of breast tumors, draining lymph nodes, adjacent tissues. The lymph nodes were axillary draining lymph nodes from breast cancer patients. Germline V lookup: CDR1 LGHDT, CDR2 YNNKEL (reference sequence). The CDR3 length is 15 residues. TCRdb independently ran MiXCR on the multiplex PCR reads; one entry per CDR3 protein. Of under 250,000 distinct CDR3 sequences in the sample, roughly 30% were seen once. Study-wide points: Data fit most tumor T cells coming from lymph node, expanding in tumor. Luminal-like breast cancer showed significantly higher tumor–nontumor repertoire similarity than basal-like.

The sample comprised axillary lymph node tissue. This clonotype was obtained from a female donor with breast cancer. Some clones in this sample may be carry-over from other donors' samples. The chain uses TRBV3-1 and TRBJ2-5; a possible D gene is TRBD1 (5 bases). As DNA, the CDR3 is TGTGCCAGCAGCCAATTCGGCAGGGATTTAGAGACCCAGTGCTTC. This gives the protein CASSQFGRDLETQCF.